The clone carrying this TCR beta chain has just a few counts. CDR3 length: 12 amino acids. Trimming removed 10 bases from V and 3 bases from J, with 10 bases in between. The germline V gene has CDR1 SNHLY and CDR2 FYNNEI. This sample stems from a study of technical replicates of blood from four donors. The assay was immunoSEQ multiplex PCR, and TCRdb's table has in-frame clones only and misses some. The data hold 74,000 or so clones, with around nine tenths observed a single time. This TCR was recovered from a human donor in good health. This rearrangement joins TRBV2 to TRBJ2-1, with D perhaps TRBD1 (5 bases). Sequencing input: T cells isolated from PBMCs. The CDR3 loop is CATVTDYNEQFF. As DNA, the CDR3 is TGTGCCACCGTGACAGACTACAATGAGCAGTTCTTC.